This TCR beta chain was found in a study of cytomegalovirus exposure and HLA in healthy donors. Study-level points and caveats: According to reports, the classifier identified cytomegalovirus status with high specificity and sensitivity. Per a prior analysis, the majority of TCR beta V segments were productive roughly 90% or roughly 30% of the time. In a later analysis, 17,000 or so TCR beta sequences were associated with HLA alleles at 0.05 false discovery rate.

As regards this clone: Its antigen remains unknown.

With 2 bases removed from V and 3 bases from J, the gap between germline ends came to 14 bases. The CDR3 sequence is 15 residues long. Germline V gives CDR1 WNHNN, CDR2 SYGVQD (reference sequence). 60 Vbeta and 13 Jbeta primers were used in PCR. TCRdb's copy holds only in-frame clones and misses some; the assay was immunoSEQ multiplex PCR. The sample contains 90,000 to 100,000 clones, around 77% of which appear only once. The sample comprised PBMCs. The rearrangement links TRBV10-1 to TRBJ2-7; possibly TRBD2 for D (7 bases). The TCR originated in a female donor in good health and CMV-seronegative. CDR3: CASSEGGAPDYEQYF. CDR3 nucleotide sequence: TGCGCCAGCAGTGAGGGGGGGGCCCCTGACTACGAGCAGTACTTC.